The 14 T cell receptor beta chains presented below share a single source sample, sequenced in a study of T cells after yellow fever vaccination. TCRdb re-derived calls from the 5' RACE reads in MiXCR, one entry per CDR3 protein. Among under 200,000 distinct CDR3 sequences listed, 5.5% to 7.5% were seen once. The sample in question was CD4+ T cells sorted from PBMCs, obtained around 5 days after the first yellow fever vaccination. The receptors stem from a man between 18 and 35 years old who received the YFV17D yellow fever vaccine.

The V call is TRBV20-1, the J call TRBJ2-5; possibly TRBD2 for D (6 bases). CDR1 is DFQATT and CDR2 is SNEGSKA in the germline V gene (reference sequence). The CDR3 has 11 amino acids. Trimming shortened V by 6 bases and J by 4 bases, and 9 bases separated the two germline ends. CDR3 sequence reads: CSAARGETQYF. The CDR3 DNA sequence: TGCAGTGCGGCGCGGGGAGAGACCCAGTACTTC.

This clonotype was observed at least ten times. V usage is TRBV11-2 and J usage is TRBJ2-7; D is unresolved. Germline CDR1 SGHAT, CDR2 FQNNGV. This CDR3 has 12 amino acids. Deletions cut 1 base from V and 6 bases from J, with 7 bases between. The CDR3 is CASSLAQSEQYF. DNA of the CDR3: TGTGCCAGCAGCTTAGCACAGTCCGAGCAGTACTTC.

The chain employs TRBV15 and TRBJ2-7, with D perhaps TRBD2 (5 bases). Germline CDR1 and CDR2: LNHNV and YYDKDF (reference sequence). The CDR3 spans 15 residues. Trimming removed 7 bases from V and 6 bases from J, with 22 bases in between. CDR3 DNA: TGTGCCACCAACAAACATAGCGTCGATTACTCCGAGCAGTACGTC. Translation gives CATNKHSVDYSEQYV.

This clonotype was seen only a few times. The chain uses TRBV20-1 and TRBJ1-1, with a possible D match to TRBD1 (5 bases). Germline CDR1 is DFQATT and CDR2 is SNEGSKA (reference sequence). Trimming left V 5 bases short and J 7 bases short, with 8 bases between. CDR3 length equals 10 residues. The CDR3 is CSAWGFEAFF. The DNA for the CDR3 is TGCAGTGCTTGGGGGTTTGAAGCTTTCTTT.

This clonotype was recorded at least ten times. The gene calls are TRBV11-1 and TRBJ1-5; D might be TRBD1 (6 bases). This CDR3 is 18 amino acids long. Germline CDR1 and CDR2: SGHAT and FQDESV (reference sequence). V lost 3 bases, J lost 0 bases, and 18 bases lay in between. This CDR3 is CASSFGQLGARSNQPQHF. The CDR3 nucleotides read TGTGCCAGCAGCTTCGGGCAGTTGGGGGCCCGTAGCAATCAGCCCCAGCATTTT. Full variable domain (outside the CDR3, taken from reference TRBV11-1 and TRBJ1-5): EAEVAQSPRYKITEKSQAVAFWCDPISGHATLYWYRQILGQGPELLVQFQDESVVDDSQLPKDRFSAERLKGVDSTLKIQPAELGDSAMYLCASSFGQLGARSNQPQHFGDGTRLSIL.

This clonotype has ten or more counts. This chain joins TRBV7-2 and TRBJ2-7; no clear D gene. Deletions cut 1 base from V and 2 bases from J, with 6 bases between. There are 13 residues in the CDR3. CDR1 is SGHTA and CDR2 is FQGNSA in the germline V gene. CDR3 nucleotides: TGTGCCAGCAGCTTAGGGGTTGCCTACGAGCAGTACTTC. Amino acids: CASSLGVAYEQYF.

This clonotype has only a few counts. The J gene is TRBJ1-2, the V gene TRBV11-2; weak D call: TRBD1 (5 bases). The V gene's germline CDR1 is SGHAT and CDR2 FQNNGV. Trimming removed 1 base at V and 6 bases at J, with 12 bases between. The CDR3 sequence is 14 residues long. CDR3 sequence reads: CASSLARRGHGYTF. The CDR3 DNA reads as TGTGCCAGCAGCTTAGCCAGGAGGGGACATGGCTACACCTTC.

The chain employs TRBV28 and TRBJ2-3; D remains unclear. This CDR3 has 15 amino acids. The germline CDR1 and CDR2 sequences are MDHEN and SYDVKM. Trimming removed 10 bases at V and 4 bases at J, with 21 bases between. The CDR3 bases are TGTGCCACAGCCCCAGTGGATCGTGCGCCAGATACGCAGTATTTT. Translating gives CATAPVDRAPDTQYF. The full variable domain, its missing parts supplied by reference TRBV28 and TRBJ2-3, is DVKVTQSSRYLVKRTGEKVFLECVQDMDHENMFWYRQDPGLGLRLIYFSYDVKMKEKGDIPEGYSVSREKKERFSLILESASTNQTSMYLCATAPVDRAPDTQYFGPGTRLTVL.

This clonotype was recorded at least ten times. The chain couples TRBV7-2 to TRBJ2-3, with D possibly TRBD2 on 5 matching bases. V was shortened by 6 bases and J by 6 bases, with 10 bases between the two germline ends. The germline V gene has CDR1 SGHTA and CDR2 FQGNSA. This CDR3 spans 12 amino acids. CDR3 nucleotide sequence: TGTGCCAGCAGTTCGAGGAGGGATACGCAGTATTTT. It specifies CASSSRRDTQYF.

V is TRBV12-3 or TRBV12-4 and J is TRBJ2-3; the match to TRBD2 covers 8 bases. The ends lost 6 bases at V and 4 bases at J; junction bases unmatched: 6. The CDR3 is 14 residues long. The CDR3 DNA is TGTGCCAGCAGCATCCGGGGGGGGGCAGATACGCAGTATTTT. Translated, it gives CASSIRGGADTQYF.

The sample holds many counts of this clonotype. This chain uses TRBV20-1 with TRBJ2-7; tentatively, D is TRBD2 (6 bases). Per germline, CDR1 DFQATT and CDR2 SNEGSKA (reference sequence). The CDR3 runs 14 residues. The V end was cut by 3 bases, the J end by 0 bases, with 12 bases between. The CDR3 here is CSASQRANSYEQYF. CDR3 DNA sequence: TGCAGTGCTAGTCAGCGGGCGAACTCCTACGAGCAGTACTTC.

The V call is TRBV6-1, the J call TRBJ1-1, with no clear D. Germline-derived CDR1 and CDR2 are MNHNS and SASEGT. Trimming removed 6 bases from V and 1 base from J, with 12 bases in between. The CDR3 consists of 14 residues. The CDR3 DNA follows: TGTGCCAGCAGCCCACTGGCAGGGAACACTGAAGCTTTCTTT. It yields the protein CASSPLAGNTEAFF.

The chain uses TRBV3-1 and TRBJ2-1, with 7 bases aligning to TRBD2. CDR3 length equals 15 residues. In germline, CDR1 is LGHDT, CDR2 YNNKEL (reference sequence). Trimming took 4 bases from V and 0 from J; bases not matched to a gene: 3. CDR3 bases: TGTGCCAGCAGCCGGGACTATAGCTCCTACAATGAGCAGTTCTTC. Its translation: CASSRDYSSYNEQFF.

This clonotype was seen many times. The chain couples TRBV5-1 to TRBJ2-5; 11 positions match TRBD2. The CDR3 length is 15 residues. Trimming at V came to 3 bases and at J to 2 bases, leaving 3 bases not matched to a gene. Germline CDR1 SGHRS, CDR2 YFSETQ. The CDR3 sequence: CASSYGTSGQETQYF. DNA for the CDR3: TGCGCCAGCAGCTACGGGACTAGCGGTCAAGAGACCCAGTACTTC.